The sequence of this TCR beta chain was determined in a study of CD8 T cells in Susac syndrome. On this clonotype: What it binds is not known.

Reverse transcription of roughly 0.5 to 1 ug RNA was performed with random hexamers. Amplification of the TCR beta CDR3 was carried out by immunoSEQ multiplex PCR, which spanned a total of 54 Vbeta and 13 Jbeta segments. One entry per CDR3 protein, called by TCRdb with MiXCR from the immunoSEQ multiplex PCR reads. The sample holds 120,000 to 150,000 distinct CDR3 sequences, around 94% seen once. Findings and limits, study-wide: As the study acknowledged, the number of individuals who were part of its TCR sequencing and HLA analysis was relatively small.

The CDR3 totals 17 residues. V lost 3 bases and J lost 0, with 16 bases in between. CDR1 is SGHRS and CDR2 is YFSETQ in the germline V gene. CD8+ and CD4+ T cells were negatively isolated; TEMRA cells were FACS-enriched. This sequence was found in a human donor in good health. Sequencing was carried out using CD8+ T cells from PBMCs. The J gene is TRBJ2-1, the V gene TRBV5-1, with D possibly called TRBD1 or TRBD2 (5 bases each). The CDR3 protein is CASSSGWRTSSYNEQFF. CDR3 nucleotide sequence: TGCGCCAGCAGCTCGGGGTGGCGGACAAGCTCCTACAATGAGCAGTTCTTC. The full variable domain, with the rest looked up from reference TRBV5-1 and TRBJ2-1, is KAGVTQTPRYLIKTRGQQVTLSCSPISGHRSVSWYQQTPGQGLQFLFEYFSETQRNKGNFPGRFSGRQFSNSRSEMNVSTLELGDSALYLCASSSGWRTSSYNEQFFGPGTRLTVL.